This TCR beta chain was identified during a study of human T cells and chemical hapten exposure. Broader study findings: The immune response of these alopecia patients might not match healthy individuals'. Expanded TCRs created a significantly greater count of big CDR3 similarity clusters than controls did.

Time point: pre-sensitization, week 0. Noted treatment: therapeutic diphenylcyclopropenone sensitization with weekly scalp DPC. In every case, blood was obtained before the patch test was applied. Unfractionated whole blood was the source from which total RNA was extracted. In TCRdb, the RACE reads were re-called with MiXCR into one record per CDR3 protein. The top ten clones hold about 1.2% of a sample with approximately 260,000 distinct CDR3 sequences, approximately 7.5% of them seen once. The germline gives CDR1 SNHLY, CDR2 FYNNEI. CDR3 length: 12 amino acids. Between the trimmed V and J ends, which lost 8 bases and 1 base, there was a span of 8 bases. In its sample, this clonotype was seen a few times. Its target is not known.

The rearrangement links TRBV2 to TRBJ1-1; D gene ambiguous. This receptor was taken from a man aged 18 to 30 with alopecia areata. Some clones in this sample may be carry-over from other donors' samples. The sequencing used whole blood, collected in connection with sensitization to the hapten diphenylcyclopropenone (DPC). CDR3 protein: CASVRENTEAFF. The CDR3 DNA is TGTGCCAGCGTCCGAGAGAACACTGAAGCTTTCTTT.